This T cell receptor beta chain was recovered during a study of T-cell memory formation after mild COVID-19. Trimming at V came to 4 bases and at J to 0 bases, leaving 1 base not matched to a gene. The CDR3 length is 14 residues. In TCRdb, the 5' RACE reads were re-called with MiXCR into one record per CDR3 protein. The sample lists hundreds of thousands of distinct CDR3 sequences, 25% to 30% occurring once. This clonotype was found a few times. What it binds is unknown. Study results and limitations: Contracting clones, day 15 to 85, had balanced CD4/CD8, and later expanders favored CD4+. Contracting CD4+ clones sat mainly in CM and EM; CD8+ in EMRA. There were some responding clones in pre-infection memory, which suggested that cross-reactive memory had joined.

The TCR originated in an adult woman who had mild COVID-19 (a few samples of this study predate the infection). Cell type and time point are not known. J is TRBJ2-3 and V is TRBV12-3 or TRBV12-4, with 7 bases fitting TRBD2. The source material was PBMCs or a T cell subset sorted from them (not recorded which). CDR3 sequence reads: CASSYSGSTDTQYF. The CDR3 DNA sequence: TGTGCCAGCAGTTATAGCGGGAGCACAGATACGCAGTATTTT.